The present T cell receptor beta chain was sequenced within a study of OX40 agonist ivuxolimab in advanced cancers. General observations from the study: CD8+ T cells (on average) carried more expanded clones than CD4+ T cells. Clonal expansion by week 6 occurred in CD4+ and CD8+ blood T cells (at 0.1 to 3.0 mg/kg).

Trimming at V came to 6 bases and at J to 5 bases, leaving 6 bases not matched to a gene. Germline values: CDR1 MNHNS, CDR2 SASEGT. The CDR3 extends over 13 amino acids. The method was immunoSEQ multiplex PCR; TCRdb's version includes in-frame clones alone and lacks a portion of them. The sample comprises 26,000 or so clones, about 88% of which are singletons, and roughly 28% rests with the top ten. This clone was detected only once. Its antigen remains unidentified. Patients had blood sampled at baseline and again on cycle 4 day 1 and cycle 7 day 1. This chain connects TRBV6-1 to TRBJ2-5, with 7 nucleotides matching TRBD1. This clonotype originated in an adult with an advanced solid tumor such as melanoma, head and neck, liver or kidney cancer. The sample here was CD4+ or CD8+ T cells sorted from blood, taken in a trial of the OX40 agonist ivuxolimab. CDR3 protein: CASREQGWETQYF. CDR3 nucleotides: TGTGCCAGCAGAGAACAGGGGTGGGAGACCCAGTACTTC.